Sequencing of this TCR beta chain was carried out in a study of cytomegalovirus exposure and HLA in healthy donors (dated by TCRdb to 2015 to 2018). The study in broad terms: An earlier analysis of several hundred of the donors reported more than 250 Gb of sequence data and 117 million unique TCR beta sequences from about 180 million T cells. Across 300 to 500 genotyped donors of the cohort, an average of roughly 250,000 unique TCR beta nucleotide sequences per donor were sequenced, and roughly 17% of those sequences were non-productive. An early release that covered roughly 600 HLA-typed donors contained approximately 300 gigabases of sequencing data and 75 million to 100 million unique TCR sequences. In a later analysis, previously published TCR beta repertoires from roughly 710 donors were re-analyzed and high-resolution HLA genotyping was added so that TCR occurrence patterns could be studied. To predict cytomegalovirus infection status, the study brought together high-throughput TCR immunosequencing, statistical association of individual TCRs with disease status, and machine learning. Donor age, sex, ethnicity and CMV serostatus were compiled together with the repertoire data. The T cell repertoires of roughly 660 subjects were profiled by immunosequencing and related to cytomegalovirus serostatus. Along with the roughly 710-subject first cohort, a separate validation cohort of over a hundred different subjects was used. All discovery cohort repertoires had been generated on a single sequencing platform. About five DR-DQ haplotypes were handled as single units for association and clustering because linkage in the cohort was strong. The study was designed to test whether signatures of past pathogen exposure could be identified by cataloging public T cell receptors. A later genetic analysis took genome-wide SNP genotypes for about three fifths of the 666 donors and used that subset as a discovery cohort. HLA typing covered class I and class II loci at four-digit resolution. Of the approximately 400 genotyped donors, approximately 83% fell in the genetic ancestry cluster associated with self-reported Caucasian donors. The number of donors typed differed by locus, with about 629-640 for A, B, C, DRB1 and DQB1, around 500 for DQA1, approximately 570 for DPA1, and approximately 470 for DPB1. An earlier analysis of 500 to 650 of the donors applied high-throughput TCR beta sequencing to assess whether each TCR beta V gene segment acted as functional or pseudogenic. In the later analysis, no new phenotypic data were used to find candidate immune exposures; instead, reliance was placed on TCR beta sequences and their occurrence across donors. The full study reports these points: In a later analysis, HLA-associated TCR beta chains showed more clonal expansion and lower generation probabilities than non-associated chains that were equally common. In a later analysis, around 15,000 TCR beta sequences were associated with specific HLA alleles at a false discovery rate of 0.05. Correlated functional status among segregating V segments might be attributable to linkage disequilibrium, but an unknown experimental factor could not be ruled out. A later analysis reported that several top co-occurrence clusters appeared linked to parvovirus B19, influenza, CMV and Epstein-Barr virus. A later analysis found that most CMV-associated TCR beta chains appeared HLA-restricted, with HLA associations seemingly driven largely by CMV exposure. According to the authors, the approach could potentially be generalized to other disease states and immunological phenotypes. In a later analysis, the rate of TCR association differed among HLA loci, with DRB1 alleles having the most associated TCRs and HLA-C alleles having the fewest. This cohort had only TCR beta chains sequenced, and the lack of alpha or paired-chain data limited which features could be detected. A further reported finding was that TCR beta sequences accurately predicted the HLA-A and HLA-B alleles for most subjects in the first cohort. Three of the identified cytomegalovirus-associated TCR beta chains were confirmed in vitro to be specific for cytomegalovirus antigens. In the study, approximately 160 TCR beta chains were listed as associated with cytomegalovirus. The presence/absence analyses assumed that sequencing depth was roughly uniform across donors, and that assumption may not be true. Assigning TCR associations to individual alleles was difficult when HLA alleles, especially DR and DQ, strongly co-occurred. Immune exposure information for the cohort was limited to CMV serostatus. In a later genetic analysis, a missense DCLRE1C variant was associated with V-gene and J-gene trimming of TCR beta chains, and the association was replicated in an independent cohort. Broadly in line with IMGT annotations, most TCR beta V segments showed up in productive rearrangements about 87% or about 30% of the time in an earlier analysis of several hundred of the donors. Most TCR sequences were seen in very few donors, while some public TCRs were found in many individuals. Some IMGT-functional V segments, including TRBV6-2 and TRBV6-3, could not be told apart with the 87-base-pair reads, so those segments were excluded. A cluster of highly shared sequence variants was judged likely to be a technical artifact of the sequencing pipeline. Compared with the approximately 720-donor mean, donors in an Asian-associated ancestry cluster had fewer N-insertions in productive TCRs, according to a later genetic analysis. Because counts were too low, roughly 16 rarely observed V segments, including chromosome 9 orphons, were excluded from the earlier analysis of a few hundred of the donors. HLA typing was unavailable for some donors at each locus, so association tests used only the typed subset. Cytomegalovirus status was reported to be diagnosed by the classifier with high specificity and sensitivity in both the original and validation cohorts.

About this clone: This receptor's antigen is unknown. Base qualities are not recorded, but no much larger clone differs from it by a single base.

The cysteine opens and the phenylalanine closes a CDR3 of 18 amino acids. Only the CDR3 DNA stays, 54 bases, in frame from base 1. CDR1 and CDR2, looked up from the germline V gene, are KGHSH and LQKENI. Trimming at the junction amounts to 6 bases on V and 2 bases on J, and the germline ends lie 22 bases apart. The cohort consisted of more than 650 healthy bone marrow donors. At the time of sampling, all cohort members were nominally healthy, though unrecorded immune exposures were likely present. The donor was CMV seronegative and belonged to the group of over 300 seronegative cohort members. A peripheral blood sample was collected from each donor, and TCR beta sequencing was performed on peripheral blood mononuclear cells. Genomic DNA was extracted from the blood cell samples with the Qiagen DNeasy Blood Extraction Kit. The receptor library was made with the immunoSEQ multiplex PCR assay. For the multiplex PCR, a mixture combining 60 forward primers for TCR Vbeta segments and 13 reverse primers for TCR Jbeta segments was used. The CDR3 region of rearranged TCR beta genes was amplified from genomic DNA by a multiplex PCR assay. Amplified TCR beta libraries were sequenced as 87-base-pair reads on the Illumina HiSeq System. Per the source publication's procedure: Across the 500 to 850 repertoires, a later analysis counted some 80 million unique TCR beta chains, around 11 million of which were shared by at least two donors. Raw reads were error-corrected and collapsed into unique sequences by a nearest-neighbor algorithm in which closely related sequences were merged to remove PCR and sequencing errors. Alignment of CDR3 sequences to IMGT reference sequences was used to assign V, D and J gene segments. For a sequence to be retained, a match of at least six nucleotides to both a V gene segment and a J gene segment was required. A rearrangement counted as productive if the CDR3 had no stop codons and remained in frame with V and J, and every other rearrangement counted as non-productive. CDR3 was defined by IMGT convention, running from the second conserved V-encoded cysteine to the conserved J-encoded phenylalanine. Sequences without an unambiguous match to a single V gene segment were excluded from the earlier analysis of almost 600 of the donors. An earlier analysis of fewer than 650 of the donors classified V segments as functional when productive rearrangements were above 56.7% and as segregating when the standard deviation between donors was above 5%. To diagnose cytomegalovirus status from the catalog of TCR beta chain sequences, a statistical classification framework was built. In a later analysis, TCR nucleotide sequences were compared against IMGT/GENE-DB human TR gene sequences so that V and J genes could be assigned. The TCRdist pipeline was used in a later analysis to assign CDR3 sequences and most-parsimonious VDJ recombination scenarios. In a later analysis, each TCR beta chain was defined by its CDR3 amino acid sequence together with its V-gene family, and reads without a unique V-gene family were excluded. A later analysis removed 550 to 650 highly shared, low-generation-probability nucleotide sequences to deal with suspected cross-contamination and a sequencing artifact. For each public chain, a later analysis derived a clonal expansion index from normalized ranks of inferred template counts within each repertoire. In a later analysis, generation probabilities were computed using a VDJ recombination model fitted to out-of-frame rearrangements, and the results were checked against IGoR. A later analysis scored TCR-TCR, TCR-HLA and TCR-CMV co-occurrence with hypergeometric tests, applying a repertoire-size bias correction to TCR pairs. A later analysis estimated false discovery rates by permuting HLA or CMV assignments 20 times. In a later analysis, co-occurring TCRs were grouped using DBSCAN, and TCRdist sequence similarity was added for clustering within HLA-allele-positive subsets. Repertoires with fewer than 30,000 or more than 120,000 public chains, plus five repertoires with anomalous nucleotide sharing, were excluded from co-occurrence clustering. TCRdb took this table from immuneACCESS and kept in-frame rearrangements with V and J called. Such tables lack part of the clones; where checked against another copy, unresolved V genes explain under half of the gap, and the rest is unexplained. V and J calls and clone size are given by that table; D and trimming were obtained from the DNA. Here the sample has approximately 290,000 clones; about four fifths occur a single time. The ten largest clones capture around 0.33% of the sample.

Here the chain combines TRBV18 and TRBJ2-2, and possibly TRBD1, on 6 matching bases. The origin of this receptor is a girl aged 2 to 10 in good health and CMV-seronegative. Sequenced material: PBMCs. This receptor carries the CDR3 CASSLAVPGQLNTGELFF. The DNA sequence is TGTGCCAGCTCGCTGGCCGTTCCGGGACAACTAAACACCGGGGAGCTGTTTTTT.